These T cell receptor beta chains were read from a single sample in a study of OX40 agonist ivuxolimab in advanced cancers. Some clones are missing from TCRdb's copy, which holds only in-frame ones; the method was immunoSEQ multiplex PCR. The table includes 100,000 to 150,000 clones, under 95% detected once. The input for sequencing was CD4+ or CD8+ T cells sorted from blood, taken in a trial of the OX40 agonist ivuxolimab. The receptors here all came from an adult with an advanced solid tumor such as melanoma, head and neck, liver or kidney cancer. Both conserved end residues are part of each CDR3. A D gene is named only where the DNA matches it firmly. Size is omitted from some rows. Given values are once, few, many or a class for expanded clones.

v_gene: TRBV5-8; j_gene: TRBJ1-6; abundance: .; d_gene: TRBD1; CDR3aa: CASSTGQGKFTSPLHF; CDR3nt: TGTGCCAGCAGCACGGGACAGGGAAAGTTTACTTCACCCCTCCACTTT
v_gene: TRBV19; j_gene: TRBJ2-6; abundance: .; d_gene: .; CDR3aa: CASSQGAAGANVLTF; CDR3nt: TGTGCCAGTAGCCAGGGAGCTGCTGGGGCCAACGTCCTGACTTTC
v_gene: TRBV19; j_gene: TRBJ1-5; abundance: once; d_gene: .; CDR3aa: CASSPRGSNQPQHF; CDR3nt: TGTGCCAGTAGCCCGCGGGGGAGCAATCAGCCCCAGCATTTT
v_gene: TRBV6-1; j_gene: TRBJ2-7; abundance: .; d_gene: TRBD1; CDR3aa: CASSDGQVGTAQYF; CDR3nt: TGTGCCAGCAGTGATGGACAGGTCGGTACCGCGCAGTACTTC
v_gene: TRBV4-3; j_gene: TRBJ2-1; abundance: .; d_gene: TRBD2; CDR3aa: CASSPSEGSGVYNEQFF; CDR3nt: TGCGCCAGCAGCCCTTCAGAGGGTAGCGGGGTTTACAATGAGCAGTTCTTC
v_gene: TRBV27; j_gene: TRBJ2-4; abundance: .; d_gene: TRBD1; CDR3aa: CASLARDSKNIQYF; CDR3nt: TGTGCCAGTCTCGCCCGGGACAGCAAAAACATTCAGTACTTC
v_gene: TRBV6-5; j_gene: TRBJ1-1; abundance: .; d_gene: .; CDR3aa: CASSYSYGMDTEAFF; CDR3nt: TGTGCCAGCAGTTACTCCTACGGGATGGACACTGAAGCTTTCTTT
v_gene: TRBV4-1; j_gene: TRBJ1-6; abundance: once; d_gene: .; CDR3aa: CASSQGRGGNSPLHF; CDR3nt: TGCGCCAGCAGCCAAGGGCGGGGTGGGAATTCACCCCTCCACTTT
v_gene: TRBV5-1; j_gene: TRBJ2-1; abundance: .; d_gene: TRBD1; CDR3aa: CASLERQGAGSEQFF; CDR3nt: TGCGCCAGCTTGGAAAGACAGGGGGCAGGGAGTGAGCAGTTCTTC
v_gene: TRBV11-3; j_gene: TRBJ2-1; abundance: .; d_gene: TRBD2; CDR3aa: CASSSLAGRDNEQFF; CDR3nt: TGTGCCAGCAGCTCCTTAGCGGGTCGGGACAATGAGCAGTTCTTC
v_gene: TRBV19; j_gene: TRBJ1-2; abundance: .; d_gene: .; CDR3aa: CASRDTDYGYTF; CDR3nt: TGTGCCAGTAGGGACACCGACTATGGCTACACCTTC
v_gene: TRBV4-1; j_gene: TRBJ2-2; abundance: .; d_gene: TRBD2; CDR3aa: CASSPPGLVDTGELFF; CDR3nt: TGCGCCAGCAGCCCCCCGGGACTAGTGGACACCGGGGAGCTGTTTTTT
v_gene: TRBV6-6; j_gene: TRBJ2-3; abundance: .; d_gene: TRBD2; CDR3aa: CASSFTGGGTDTQYF; CDR3nt: TGTGCCAGCTCGTTTACGGGGGGGGGCACAGATACGCAGTATTTT
v_gene: TRBV9; j_gene: TRBJ2-5; abundance: .; d_gene: .; CDR3aa: CASSVAEETQYF; CDR3nt: TGTGCCAGCAGCGTAGCAGAGGAGACCCAGTACTTC
v_gene: TRBV18; j_gene: TRBJ2-7; abundance: .; d_gene: TRBD1; CDR3aa: CASSFPAGTGLYEQYF; CDR3nt: TGTGCCAGCTCATTTCCCGCCGGGACAGGGCTATACGAGCAGTACTTC
v_gene: TRBV4-3; j_gene: TRBJ2-7; abundance: .; d_gene: .; CDR3aa: CASSPQAAFGAQEQYF; CDR3nt: TGCGCCAGCAGCCCCCAGGCGGCCTTCGGGGCGCAAGAGCAGTACTTC
v_gene: TRBV5-5; j_gene: TRBJ1-1; abundance: .; d_gene: .; CDR3aa: CASSLVPLNTEAFF; CDR3nt: TGTGCCAGCAGCTTGGTCCCCTTGAACACTGAAGCTTTCTTT
v_gene: TRBV7-2; j_gene: TRBJ1-1; abundance: .; d_gene: TRBD1; CDR3aa: CASSLGGGRNTEAFF; CDR3nt: TGTGCCAGCAGCCTAGGGGGCGGCCGAAACACTGAAGCTTTCTTT
v_gene: TRBV6-5; j_gene: TRBJ2-7; abundance: .; d_gene: .; CDR3aa: CASSTDSSYEQYF; CDR3nt: TGTGCCAGTTCGACAGATAGCTCCTACGAGCAGTACTTC
v_gene: TRBV5-6; j_gene: TRBJ1-1; abundance: .; d_gene: .; CDR3aa: CASRSPSGRKAFF; CDR3nt: TGTGCCAGCCGGTCCCCAAGTGGTAGAAAAGCTTTCTTT